Listed below are T cell receptor beta chains from one sample, sequenced in a study of regulatory T cells in long-lasting Graves disease. In TCRdb, the multiplex PCR reads were re-called with MiXCR into one record per CDR3 protein. The sample records fewer than 350,000 distinct CDR3 sequences, about 20% being singletons. Source: peripheral blood mononuclear cells (PBMCs), taken at new diagnosis, from a patient treated with antithyroid drugs. The origin of the receptors is a female donor with Graves disease. The CDR3 runs from the conserved cysteine through the conserved F or W. The D gene is left open where the match is weak. Clone size appears in some rows only: once, few, many, or a class for an expanded clone.

D gene	V gene	CDR3 length	clone size	J gene	CDR3 protein	CDR3 DNA
.	TRBV11-2	16	many	TRBJ1-3	CASSPTSRWAGNTIYF	TGTGCCAGCAGCCCCACGTCCCGCTGGGCTGGAAACACCATATATTTT
TRBD2	TRBV7-2	16	.	TRBJ2-2	CASSPRTSGISGELFF	TGTGCTAGCAGCCCTCGGACTAGCGGGATATCCGGGGAGCTGTTTTTT
.	TRBV27	14	.	TRBJ2-7	CASRNGGGGYEQYF	TGTGCCAGCAGAAATGGGGGAGGGGGTTACGAGCAGTACTTC
TRBD1	TRBV28	17	many	TRBJ2-5	CASSPKNRGRFQETQYF	TGTGCCAGCAGCCCCAAGAACAGGGGGCGCTTCCAAGAGACCCAGTACTTC
.	TRBV20-1	12	.	TRBJ2-7	CSAEGGAYEQYF	TGCAGTGCAGAGGGGGGTGCCTACGAGCAGTACTTC
TRBD2	TRBV7-9	17	.	TRBJ2-7	CASSRLAGGPKAYEQYF	TGTGCCAGCAGCCGTCTAGCGGGAGGGCCCAAAGCCTACGAGCAGTACTTC
.	TRBV12-3/TRBV12-4	14	many	TRBJ1-4	CASSLNRVDEKLFF	TGTGCCAGCAGTTTAAACAGGGTTGACGAAAAACTGTTTTTT
TRBD1	TRBV7-8	13	many	TRBJ1-1	CASSSGGPTEAFF	TGTGCCAGCAGCTCAGGGGGTCCCACTGAAGCTTTCTTT
.	TRBV29-1	13	many	TRBJ2-3	CSVEGRFTDTQYF	TGCAGCGTTGAAGGCCGGTTCACAGATACGCAGTATTTT
TRBD1	TRBV25-1	15	.	TRBJ1-2	CASSEGTGGSYGYTF	TGTGCCAGCAGTGAAGGGACAGGGGGTAGCTATGGCTACACCTTC
TRBD1	TRBV7-9	15	.	TRBJ2-2	CASSSRDRGTGELFF	TGTGCCAGCAGCTCCCGGGACAGGGGAACCGGGGAGCTGTTTTTT
TRBD1	TRBV6-5	14	.	TRBJ1-1	CASSYTMGQIEAFF	TGTGCCAGCAGTTACACCATGGGACAGATCGAAGCTTTCTTT
TRBD1	TRBV28	17	many	TRBJ1-2	CASSTRDRGPWDYGYTF	TGTGCCAGCAGTACCCGGGACAGGGGGCCCTGGGACTATGGCTACACCTTC
.	TRBV20-1	14	many	TRBJ2-7	CSAREGESFHEQYF	TGCAGTGCTAGAGAGGGGGAGTCGTTCCACGAGCAGTACTTC
.	TRBV5-1	15	.	TRBJ1-2	CASTPADGQLYGYTF	TGCGCCAGCACCCCAGCTGACGGACAGCTCTATGGCTACACCTTC
TRBD2	TRBV19	17	many	TRBJ2-1	CASSIAWTSSGYNEQFF	TGTGCCAGTAGTATTGCGTGGACTAGCAGTGGCTACAATGAGCAGTTCTTC
TRBD2	TRBV6-1	15	many	TRBJ2-2	CASSALAGGTGELFF	TGCGCCAGCAGTGCGCTAGCGGGAGGCACCGGGGAGCTGTTTTTT
TRBD1	TRBV6-2/TRBV6-3	14	few	TRBJ1-1	CASSWTGEGTEAFF	TGTGCCAGCAGTTGGACAGGGGAAGGCACTGAAGCTTTCTTT
.	TRBV6-5	15	many	TRBJ1-1	CASSYDPIGATEAFF	TGTGCCAGCAGTTATGACCCCATTGGGGCCACTGAAGCTTTCTTT
.	TRBV7-6	12	many	TRBJ2-7	CASSLGRDEQYF	TGTGCCAGCAGCTTGGGACGGGACGAGCAGTACTTC
TRBD1	TRBV6-2/TRBV6-3	20	many	TRBJ2-6	CASSRAITGGVSSGANVLTF	TGTGCCAGCAGTCGGGCAATAACAGGGGGCGTAAGCTCTGGGGCCAACGTCCTGACTTTC
.	TRBV20-1	15	many	TRBJ2-1	CSATILTGSYNEQFF	TGCAGTGCCACGATACTGACAGGCTCCTACAATGAGCAGTTCTTC
TRBD2	TRBV11-2	17	many	TRBJ2-3	CASSTSRGGRTTDTQYF	TGTGCCAGCAGCACAAGTCGGGGCGGGAGGACCACAGATACGCAGTATTTT
.	TRBV2	14	many	TRBJ1-2	CASSGGEGEGGYTF	TGTGCCAGCAGTGGTGGTGAGGGAGAGGGAGGCTACACCTTC
TRBD1	TRBV28	15	many	TRBJ2-5	CASSLLQGPQETQYF	TGTGCCAGCAGTTTGTTACAGGGGCCCCAAGAGACCCAGTACTTC
TRBD2	TRBV12-3/TRBV12-4	17	many	TRBJ2-3	CASSFDQGLAGGDTQYF	TGTGCCAGCAGTTTTGACCAGGGACTAGCGGGAGGAGATACGCAGTATTTT
.	TRBV11-2	12	many	TRBJ2-2	CASRGATGELFF	TGTGCCAGCCGAGGCGCAACCGGGGAGCTGTTTTTT
TRBD1	TRBV20-1	13	many	TRBJ1-4	CSANRGREEKLFF	TGCAGTGCTAACAGGGGGCGAGAGGAAAAACTGTTTTTT
.	TRBV20-1	13	.	TRBJ1-4	CSARSGKDEKLFF	TGCAGTGCTAGATCAGGGAAGGATGAAAAACTGTTTTTT
TRBD1	TRBV28	14	many	TRBJ1-1	CASSPDRVNTEAFF	TGTGCCAGCAGTCCAGACAGGGTGAACACTGAAGCTTTCTTT
TRBD2	TRBV28	16	.	TRBJ2-5	CASSSTSGDYQETQYF	TGTGCCAGCAGCTCGACTAGCGGGGACTACCAAGAGACCCAGTACTTC
.	TRBV9	15	.	TRBJ2-5	CASSVGWGAQEAQYF	TGTGCCAGCAGCGTAGGTTGGGGGGCTCAAGAGGCCCAGTACTTC
.	TRBV20-1	10	many	TRBJ2-3	CSASLGAQYF	TGCAGTGCTAGTCTGGGAGCGCAGTATTTT
TRBD2	TRBV30	15	many	TRBJ2-5	CAWTSGTQYQETQYF	TGTGCCTGGACTAGCGGGACCCAGTACCAAGAGACCCAGTACTTC
TRBD2	TRBV12-3/TRBV12-4	15	many	TRBJ2-2	CASIPAGGITGELFF	TGTGCCAGCATCCCGGCGGGAGGGATAACCGGGGAGCTGTTTTTT